These 30 T cell receptor beta chains were all obtained from the same sample, sequenced in a study of blood T cell repertoires in COVID-19. Libraries were prepared by immunoSEQ multiplex PCR; TCRdb keeps only in-frame clonotypes and omits some of them. The data show about 60,000 clones, 80% to 85% seen once. Input material: peripheral blood. The receptors shown here come from a man aged 25-40 years with COVID-19, enrolled during active disease.

This chain connects TRBV4-2 to TRBJ1-6, with D unclear. The CDR3 extends over 14 amino acids. With 0 bases removed from V and 7 bases from J, the gap between germline ends came to 7 bases. The germline gives CDR1 LGHNA, CDR2 YNFKEQ. The CDR3, as DNA: TGTGCCAGCAGCCAAGATCTTCGGAATTCACCCCTCCACTTT. Amino acids: CASSQDLRNSPLHF.

The chain is built from TRBV28 and TRBJ1-2; D may be TRBD1 (5 bases). Trimming removed 6 bases from V and 7 bases from J, with 12 bases in between. The CDR3 loop spans 12 amino acids. Germline V gene lookup returns CDR1 MDHEN and CDR2 SYDVKM. The CDR3 loop is CASSKGVGGYTF. The CDR3, as DNA: TGTGCCAGCAGCAAAGGGGTTGGTGGCTACACCTTC.

V usage is TRBV15 and J usage is TRBJ1-2; D is ambiguous. The germline V gene has CDR1 LNHNV and CDR2 YYDKDF (reference sequence). V lost 3 bases to trimming and J lost 5 bases, with 16 bases between them. This CDR3 spans 15 amino acids. In DNA, the CDR3 is TGTGCCACCAGCAGGCCCACTGGAGGTTCTTATGGCTACACCTTC. Translated: CATSRPTGGSYGYTF.

This clone showed up just a few times. The chain is built from TRBV6-6 and TRBJ2-7; a weak D match, TRBD2 (5 bases). This CDR3 contains 14 residues. Looked up from germline, CDR1 is MNHNY and CDR2 is SVGAGI (reference sequence). V was clipped by 6 bases and J by 4 bases, with 16 bases between them. The CDR3 coding sequence is TGTGCCAGCAGCCGAAAGGACGGGGAGTACGAGCAGTACTTC. As protein: CASSRKDGEYEQYF.

DNA of the CDR3: TGTGCCAGCAGCGAGCGGGTAGTTGCCAAGAACACTGAAGCTTTCTTT. Translation gives CASSERVVAKNTEAFF. The rearrangement uses TRBV5-6 and TRBJ1-1; D is unresolved. Germline lookup yields CDR1 SGHDT and CDR2 YYEEEE. Trimming took 4 bases from V and 1 from J, leaving 17 bases between them. This CDR3 region has 16 residues.

This CDR3 is CSAVSGTLDTQYF. For the CDR3, the DNA is TGCAGCGCTGTTAGCGGGACCTTAGATACGCAGTATTTT. The V call is TRBV29-1, the J call TRBJ2-3; TRBD2 aligns across 8 bases. The junction had 8 bases not matched to a gene; V was cut back by 7 bases and J by 5 bases. The CDR3 is 13 amino acids. Germline V CDR1 and CDR2: SQVTM, ANQGSEA.

Only a few counts were recorded for this clone. The chain couples TRBV10-1 to TRBJ2-7, with D tentatively TRBD1 (6 bases). V dropped 0 bases and J dropped 3 bases, with 6 bases sitting between them. Germline V CDR1 and CDR2: WNHNN, SYGVQD (reference sequence). This CDR3 comprises 13 residues. The CDR3 reads CASSESGGYEQYF. CDR3 nucleotide sequence: TGCGCCAGCAGTGAGTCAGGGGGCTACGAGCAGTACTTC.

The chain is built from TRBV11-1 and TRBJ2-7; TRBD1 matches 7 bases. The germline CDR1 and CDR2 sequences are SGHAT and FQDESV (reference sequence). V gave up 5 bases and J gave up 1 base; unmatched junction bases: 8. There are 15 residues in the CDR3. This chain's CDR3 is CASSPGQVFSYEQYF. CDR3 in DNA: TGTGCCAGCAGCCCCGGACAGGTTTTTTCCTACGAGCAGTACTTC. The whole variable domain, filled in from reference TRBV11-1 and TRBJ2-7, reads EAEVAQSPRYKITEKSQAVAFWCDPISGHATLYWYRQILGQGPELLVQFQDESVVDDSQLPKDRFSAERLKGVDSTLKIQPAELGDSAMYLCASSPGQVFSYEQYFGPGTRLTVT.

The chain has TRBV3-1 (or the pseudogene TRBV3-2) and TRBJ2-5; D is undetermined. Germline V gene sequence: CDR1 LGHDT, CDR2 YNNKEL (reference sequence). The CDR3 consists of 14 residues. With 1 base removed from V and 1 base from J, the gap between germline ends came to 7 bases. In nucleotides, the CDR3 is TGTGCCAGCAGCCAAGTCCCTAGCCAAGAGACCCAGTACTTC. It codes for CASSQVPSQETQYF.

The V and J genes are TRBV3-1 (or the pseudogene TRBV3-2) and TRBJ2-1, with D maybe TRBD2 (6 bases). Trimming stripped 5 bases from V and 10 bases from J, with 9 bases between. From germline, CDR1 is LGHDT and CDR2 YNNKEL (reference sequence). The CDR3 is 11 residues long. CDR3 nucleotide sequence: TGTGCCAGCAGCAACGGACTAGAGCAGTTCTTC. Its translation is CASSNGLEQFF.

The gene calls are TRBV19 and TRBJ2-3; 7 bases agree with TRBD1. Trimming at V came to 7 bases and at J to 2 bases, leaving 21 bases not matched to a gene. This CDR3 spans 19 amino acids. Germline assignment: CDR1 LNHDA and CDR2 SQIVND (reference sequence). Here the CDR3 reads CASTPAPSLDRQDTDTQYF. CDR3 DNA: TGTGCCAGTACTCCAGCGCCCTCGTTGGACAGGCAGGACACAGATACGCAGTATTTT.

This clone was seen once. The V and J genes are TRBV18 and TRBJ1-5; 8 nucleotides line up with TRBD1. Germline values: CDR1 KGHSH, CDR2 LQKENI. The V and J ends lost 5 bases and 5 bases, in that order; junction bases with no gene match: 8. The CDR3 has 15 residues. The DNA of the CDR3 is TGTGCCAGCTCATCCGGACAGGGTGTTTATCAGCCCCAGCATTTT. Amino acid sequence: CASSSGQGVYQPQHF.

This clone occurred a few times. The chain carries TRBV4-1 and TRBJ2-5; 7 positions match TRBD1. The CDR3 is 15 residues long. CDR1 and CDR2 from the germline V gene are MGHRA and YSYEKL. V was clipped by 8 bases and J by 4 bases; unmatched bases: 13. This CDR3 reads CASAPKGGVGETQYF. CDR3 DNA sequence: TGCGCCAGCGCACCTAAAGGGGGCGTCGGAGAGACCCAGTACTTC.

The chain joins TRBV28 to TRBJ1-1; D is ambiguous. Trimming left V 7 bases short and J 0 bases short, with 9 bases between. CDR3 length: 13 residues. CDR1 and CDR2 from the germline V gene are MDHEN and SYDVKM. The CDR3 bases are TGTGCCAGCACCGCCCCGGTGAACACTGAAGCTTTCTTT. Its protein product is CASTAPVNTEAFF.

The rearrangement joins TRBV19 to TRBJ2-1; the D gene is possibly TRBD1 (6 bases). In germline, CDR1 is LNHDA, CDR2 SQIVND (reference sequence). CDR3 length: 15 amino acids. V was pared by 6 bases and J by 2 bases, with 14 bases between. This chain's CDR3 is CASRGGEAPYNEQFF. CDR3 nucleotide sequence: TGTGCCAGTAGAGGGGGAGAAGCCCCCTACAATGAGCAGTTCTTC.

This clone occurred a few times. In DNA, the CDR3 is TGTGCCAGTAGTCTTATCCAGACAGGTCGGGGAAATGAAAAACTGTTTTTT. Translating gives CASSLIQTGRGNEKLFF. The chain is built from TRBV19 and TRBJ1-4, with D tentatively TRBD1 (6 bases). The V and J ends lost 5 bases and 5 bases respectively, with 21 bases between them. In germline, CDR1 is LNHDA, CDR2 SQIVND (reference sequence). The CDR3 length is 17 residues.

This chain connects TRBV19 to TRBJ2-7; the D is unclear. V was shortened by 2 bases and J by 6 bases, with 8 bases between the two germline ends. Germline lookup yields CDR1 LNHDA and CDR2 SQIVND (reference sequence). CDR3 length equals 12 residues. The CDR3 is CASSISLGEQYF. The CDR3 DNA is TGTGCCAGTAGTATATCGCTAGGCGAGCAGTACTTC.

The chain has TRBV4-2 and TRBJ2-7, with TRBD2 identical over 7 bases. The J segment lost 2 bases and the V segment lost 1 base, leaving 5 bases of the junction unmatched. CDR1 is LGHNA and CDR2 is YNFKEQ in the germline V gene. The CDR3 extends over 15 amino acids. The CDR3 here is CASSQAASGAYEQYF. DNA for the CDR3: TGTGCCAGCAGCCAAGCCGCTAGCGGAGCCTACGAGCAGTACTTC.

The J gene is TRBJ1-1, the V gene TRBV7-6; D unclear. Germline loops: CDR1 SGHVS, CDR2 FNYEAQ. This CDR3 is 16 amino acids long. The V and J ends lost 3 bases and 0 bases respectively, with 14 bases between them. CDR3 DNA sequence: TGTGCCAGCAGCTTGGAGTCCGCCCCAATGAACACTGAAGCTTTCTTT. Its translation: CASSLESAPMNTEAFF.

The chain combines TRBV4-1 with TRBJ2-1; D might be TRBD2 (5 bases). Trimming took off 6 bases at V and 8 bases at J, with 17 bases between the two ends. The CDR3 length is 14 residues. From germline, CDR1 is MGHRA and CDR2 YSYEKL. Here the CDR3 DNA reads TGCGCCAGCAGACCCGGCCGAGAGGGCGATGAGCAGTTCTTC. Translation: CASRPGREGDEQFF.

This clone was seen once. The genes are TRBV4-3 and TRBJ2-3; the match to TRBD1 covers 9 bases. Germline CDR1 reads LGHNA; CDR2 reads YSLEER. This CDR3 spans 17 amino acids. With V trimmed by 3 bases and J by 0 bases, 7 bases remained unmatched. CDR3 residues: CASSQGGQGLSTDTQYF. For the CDR3, the DNA is TGCGCCAGCAGCCAGGGTGGACAGGGGCTCAGCACAGATACGCAGTATTTT.

This chain connects TRBV4-3 to TRBJ1-1; 8 bases align to TRBD1. V was clipped by 1 base and J by 1 base; unmatched bases: 8. The CDR3 loop spans 17 amino acids. Germline V gene lookup returns CDR1 LGHNA and CDR2 YSLEER. The CDR3 loop is CASSQGVLGTGNTEAFF. The CDR3 coding sequence is TGCGCCAGCAGCCAAGGTGTGCTGGGGACAGGGAACACTGAAGCTTTCTTT.

This clone turned up a few times. The chain joins TRBV29-1 to TRBJ1-1; maybe TRBD1 (5 bases). The CDR3 consists of 14 residues. V shed 0 bases and J shed 4 bases, with 12 bases lying between them. Germline CDR1 is SQVTM and CDR2 is ANQGSEA. The DNA of the CDR3 is TGCAGCGTTGAAGAGGAGGGTAGGGGCACTGAAGCTTTCTTT. Translation: CSVEEEGRGTEAFF.

The J gene is TRBJ2-3, the V gene TRBV7-9, with D hard to call. The V end lost 5 bases, the J end lost 0 bases, and 21 bases lay between the germline ends. The V gene's germline CDR1 is SEHNR and CDR2 FQNEAQ (reference sequence). The CDR3 has 18 amino acids. The CDR3 reads CASSQPRWQPISTDTQYF. CDR3 bases: TGTGCCAGCAGCCAACCGCGGTGGCAGCCGATTAGCACAGATACGCAGTATTTT.

The CDR3 loop is CASRKGDRGDNEQFF. The DNA for the CDR3 is TGTGCCAGCAGAAAAGGAGACAGGGGAGACAATGAGCAGTTCTTC. The V call is TRBV6-5, the J call TRBJ2-1, with 8 bases fitting TRBD1. The V gene end was trimmed by 6 bases and the J gene end by 5 bases; junction bases not matched to a gene: 9. CDR3 length: 15 amino acids. Germline CDR1 is MNHEY and CDR2 is SVGAGI.

The CDR3 coding sequence is TGTGCCAGCAGTTACTCCCCAGGGCCGTCCGCTGAAGCTTTCTTT. This sequence encodes CASSYSPGPSAEAFF. The chain employs TRBV6-6 and TRBJ1-1; a possible D gene is TRBD1 (5 bases). Trimming pared 0 bases from V and 6 bases from J, leaving 14 bases between. This CDR3 contains 15 residues. CDR1 and CDR2 from the germline V gene are MNHNY and SVGAGI (reference sequence).

V and J are TRBV28 and TRBJ1-5; 8 bases are shared with TRBD1. The CDR3 consists of 15 residues. Germline V gene sequence: CDR1 MDHEN, CDR2 SYDVKM. V lost 5 bases, J lost 3 bases, and 6 bases stayed unmatched. The CDR3 protein is CASSPTGVLNQPQHF. CDR3 nucleotides: TGTGCCAGCAGTCCGACAGGGGTCCTCAATCAGCCCCAGCATTTT.

The V and J genes are TRBV7-9 and TRBJ2-5; TRBD2 matches at 7 bases. Germline values: CDR1 SEHNR, CDR2 FQNEAQ (reference sequence). This CDR3 spans 16 amino acids. V shed 2 bases, J shed 5 bases, and the junction held 11 bases outside the gene matches. The CDR3 loop reads CASSLLTREIEETQYF. The CDR3 DNA sequence: TGTGCCAGCAGCTTACTCACGCGGGAGATCGAGGAGACCCAGTACTTC.

The V call is TRBV27, the J call TRBJ2-7; 8 nucleotides align to TRBD1. This CDR3 has 15 residues. The junction had 11 bases not matched to a gene; V was cut back by 6 bases and J by 4 bases. Germline CDR1 MNHEY, CDR2 SMNVEV (reference sequence). CDR3 loop: CASREPGQDSYEQYF. The CDR3 DNA reads TGTGCCAGCAGAGAACCGGGACAGGATTCTTACGAGCAGTACTTC.

This chain joins TRBV28 and TRBJ1-1; possible D gene TRBD1, 5 bases. The V end was cut by 6 bases, the J end by 0 bases, with 11 bases between. The CDR3 has 14 amino acids. The germline V gene has CDR1 MDHEN and CDR2 SYDVKM. The CDR3 DNA reads as TGTGCCAGCAGAGTGGGGCGAATGAACACTGAAGCTTTCTTT. It yields the protein CASRVGRMNTEAFF.